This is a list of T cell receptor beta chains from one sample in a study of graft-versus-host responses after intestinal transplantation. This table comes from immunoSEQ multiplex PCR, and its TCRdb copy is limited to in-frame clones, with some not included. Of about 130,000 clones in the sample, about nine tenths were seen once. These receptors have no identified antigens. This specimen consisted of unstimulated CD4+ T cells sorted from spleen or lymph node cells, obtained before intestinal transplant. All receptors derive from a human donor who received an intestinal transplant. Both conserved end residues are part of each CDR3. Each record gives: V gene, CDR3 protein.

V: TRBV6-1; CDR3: CASSETHSNQPQHF
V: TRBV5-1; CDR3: CASSSSEQYF
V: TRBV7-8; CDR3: CASSLRASSSYEQYF
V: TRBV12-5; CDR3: CASGFFTTGRGRETQYF
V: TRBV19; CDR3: CASSRGTGMNQPQHF
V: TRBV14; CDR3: CASSRQHPSREQFF
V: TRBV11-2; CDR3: CASSLTSGTIQFF
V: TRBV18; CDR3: CASSPRQGVTSGSSDTQYF
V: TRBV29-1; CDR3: CSVARVTGQVGKAFF
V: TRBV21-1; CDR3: CASSKGCVTYEQYF
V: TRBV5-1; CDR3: CASSPGQGGSYNSPLHF
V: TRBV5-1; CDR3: CASRMQGVNEKLFF
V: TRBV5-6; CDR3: CASSVGRAKNIQYF
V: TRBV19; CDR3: CASSIEGNIQYF
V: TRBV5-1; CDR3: CASSFNLDRMNTEAFF
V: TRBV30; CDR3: CAWDLVRTSGNTDTQYF
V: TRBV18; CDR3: CASSGHSDTEAFF
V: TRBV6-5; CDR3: CASSYEVGRNNEKLFF
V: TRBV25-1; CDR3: CASSEATGVNEKLFF
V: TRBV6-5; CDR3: CASSPLTGGETQYF
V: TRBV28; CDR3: CASSFRTSYEQYF
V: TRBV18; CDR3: CASYGQGSTDTQYF
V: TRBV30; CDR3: CAWREILSSVPSYGYTF
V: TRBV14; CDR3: CASSQVGRVRSTEAFF
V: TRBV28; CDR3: CASIRAAYQPQHF
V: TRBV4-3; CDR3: CASSQDSGADTQYF
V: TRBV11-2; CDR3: CASSLDTINTGELFF
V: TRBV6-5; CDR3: CASSSQGIGGEKLFF
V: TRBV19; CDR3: CGVESSYNEQFF
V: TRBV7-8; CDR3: CASSFLLPAYEQYF
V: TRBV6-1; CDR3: CASSDGTQSRGTGELFF
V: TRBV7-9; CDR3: CASSRRQGRDTEAFF
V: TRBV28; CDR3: CASSLGPGGSSYEQYF
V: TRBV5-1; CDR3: CASSLDGRTGGNEQFF
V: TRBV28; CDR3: CASSRDTPNTEAFF
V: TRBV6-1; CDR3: CASSVRRAYSYEQYF
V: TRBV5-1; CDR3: CASSLVETQYF
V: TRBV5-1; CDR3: CASSVRGLRHTEAFF
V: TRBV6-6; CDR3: CASSYQLTGSNQPQHF
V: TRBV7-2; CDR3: CASSFRRLDRSNEQFF
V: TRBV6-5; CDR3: CASSYESPTNTGELFF
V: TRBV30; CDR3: CAWSVTNEAFF
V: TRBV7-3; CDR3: CASSPRTSVNEQFF
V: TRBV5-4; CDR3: CASSLGGTGGGDTQYF
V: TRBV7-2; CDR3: CASSLSMVTYEQYF
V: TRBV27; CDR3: CATNIGTKLVETQYF
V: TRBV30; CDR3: CAWSVEGTAMNTEAFF
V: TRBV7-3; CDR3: CASSLGTPSSGNTIYF
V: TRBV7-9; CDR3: CASSLTGTSYEQYF
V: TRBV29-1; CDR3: CSAFGTSGRQETQYF
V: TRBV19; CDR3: CASSPRQGLGAFF
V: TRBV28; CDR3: CASSVLIATDSPLHF
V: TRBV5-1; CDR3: CASSRRDAAYEQYF
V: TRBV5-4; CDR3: CASSLGSSGGTDTQYF
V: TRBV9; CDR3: CASSVRGLAGIYNEQFF
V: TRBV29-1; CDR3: CSVRQGPSGNTIYF
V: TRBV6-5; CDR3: CASSRQANQPQHF
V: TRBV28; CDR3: CASSLPASGSYEQYF
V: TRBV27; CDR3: CASSAVRDSLLHF